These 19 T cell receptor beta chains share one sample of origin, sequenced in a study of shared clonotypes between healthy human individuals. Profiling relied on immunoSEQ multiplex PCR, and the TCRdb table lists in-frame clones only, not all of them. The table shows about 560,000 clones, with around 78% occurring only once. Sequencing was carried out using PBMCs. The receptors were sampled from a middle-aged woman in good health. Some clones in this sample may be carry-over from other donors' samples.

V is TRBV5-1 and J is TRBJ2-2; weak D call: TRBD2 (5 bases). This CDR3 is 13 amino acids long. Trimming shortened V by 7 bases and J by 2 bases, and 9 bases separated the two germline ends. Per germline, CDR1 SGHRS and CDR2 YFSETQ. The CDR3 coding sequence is TGCGCCAGCCGGGATCCTAACACCGGGGAGCTGTTTTTT. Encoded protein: CASRDPNTGELFF.

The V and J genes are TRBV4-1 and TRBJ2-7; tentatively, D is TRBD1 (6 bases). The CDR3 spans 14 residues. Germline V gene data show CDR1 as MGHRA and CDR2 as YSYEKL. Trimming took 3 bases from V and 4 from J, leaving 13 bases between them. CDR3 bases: TGCGCCAGCAGCCATTGGGTAGGGGGTTACGAGCAGTACTTC. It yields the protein CASSHWVGGYEQYF.

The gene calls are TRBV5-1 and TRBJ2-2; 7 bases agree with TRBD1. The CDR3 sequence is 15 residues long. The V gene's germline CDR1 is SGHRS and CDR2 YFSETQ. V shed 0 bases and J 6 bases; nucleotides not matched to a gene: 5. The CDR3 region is CASSLAATGAGELFF. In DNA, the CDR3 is TGCGCCAGCAGCTTGGCCGCAACAGGGGCCGGGGAGCTGTTTTTT. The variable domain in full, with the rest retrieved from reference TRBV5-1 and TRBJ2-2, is KAGVTQTPRYLIKTRGQQVTLSCSPISGHRSVSWYQQTPGQGLQFLFEYFSETQRNKGNFPGRFSGRQFSNSRSEMNVSTLELGDSALYLCASSLAATGAGELFFGEGSRLTVL.

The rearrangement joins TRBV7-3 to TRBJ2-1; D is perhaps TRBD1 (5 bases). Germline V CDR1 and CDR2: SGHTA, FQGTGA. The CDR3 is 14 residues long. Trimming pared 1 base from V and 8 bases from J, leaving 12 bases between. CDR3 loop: CASSLNSLGDEQFF. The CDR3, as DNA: TGTGCCAGCAGCTTAAACTCCCTAGGGGATGAGCAGTTCTTC.

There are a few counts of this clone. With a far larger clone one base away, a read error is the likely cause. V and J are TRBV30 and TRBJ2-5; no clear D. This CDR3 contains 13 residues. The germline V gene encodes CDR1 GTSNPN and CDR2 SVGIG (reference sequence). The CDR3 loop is CTWNRVLQETQYF. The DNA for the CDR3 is TGTACCTGGAACAGAGTCCTTCAAGAGACCCAGTACTTC. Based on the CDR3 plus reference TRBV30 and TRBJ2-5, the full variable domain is SQTIHQWPATLVQPVGSPLSLECTVEGTSNPNLYWYRQAAGRGLQLLFYSVGIGQISSEVPQNLSASRPQDRQFILSSKKLLLSDSGFYLCTWNRVLQETQYFGPGTRLLVL.

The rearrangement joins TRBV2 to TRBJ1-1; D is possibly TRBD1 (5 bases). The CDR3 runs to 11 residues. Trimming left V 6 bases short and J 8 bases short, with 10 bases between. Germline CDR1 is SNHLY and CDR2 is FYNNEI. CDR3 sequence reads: CASSLTVEAFF. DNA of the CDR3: TGTGCCAGCAGCTTGACAGTAGAAGCTTTCTTT.

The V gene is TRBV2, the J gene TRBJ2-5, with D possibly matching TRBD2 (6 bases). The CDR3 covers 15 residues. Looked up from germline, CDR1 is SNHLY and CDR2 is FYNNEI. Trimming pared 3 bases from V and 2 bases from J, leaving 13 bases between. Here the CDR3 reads CASSEWGLGQETQYF. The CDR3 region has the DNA TGTGCCAGCAGTGAGTGGGGACTGGGGCAAGAGACCCAGTACTTC.

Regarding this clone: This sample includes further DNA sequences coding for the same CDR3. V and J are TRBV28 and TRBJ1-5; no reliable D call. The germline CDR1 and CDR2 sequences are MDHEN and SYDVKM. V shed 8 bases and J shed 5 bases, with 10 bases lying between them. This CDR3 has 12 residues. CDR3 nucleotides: TGTGCCAGCGGTCGTTTAGATCAGCCCCAGCATTTT. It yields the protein CASGRLDQPQHF.

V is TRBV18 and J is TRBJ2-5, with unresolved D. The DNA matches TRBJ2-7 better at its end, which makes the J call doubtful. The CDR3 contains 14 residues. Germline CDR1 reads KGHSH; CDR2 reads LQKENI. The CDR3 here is CASSPRGGAYEQYF. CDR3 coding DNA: TGTGCCAGCTCACCACGCGGCGGAGCCTACGAGCAGTACTTC.

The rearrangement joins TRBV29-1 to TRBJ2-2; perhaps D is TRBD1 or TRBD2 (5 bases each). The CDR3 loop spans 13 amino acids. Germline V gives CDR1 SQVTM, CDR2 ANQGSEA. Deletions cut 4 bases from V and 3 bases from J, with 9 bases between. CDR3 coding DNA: TGCAGCGTTGCCCGGGGCTACACCGGGGAGCTGTTTTTT. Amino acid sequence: CSVARGYTGELFF.

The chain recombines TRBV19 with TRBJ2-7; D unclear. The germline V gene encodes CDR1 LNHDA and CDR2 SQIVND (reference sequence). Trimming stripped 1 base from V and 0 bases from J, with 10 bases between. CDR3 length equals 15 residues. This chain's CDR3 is CASSIGVQDSYEQYF. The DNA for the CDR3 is TGTGCCAGTAGTATAGGCGTTCAGGACTCCTACGAGCAGTACTTC.

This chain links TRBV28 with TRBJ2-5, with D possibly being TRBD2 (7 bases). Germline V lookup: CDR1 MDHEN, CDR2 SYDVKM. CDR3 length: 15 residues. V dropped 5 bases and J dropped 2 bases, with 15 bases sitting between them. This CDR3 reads CASSPAGHPQETQYF. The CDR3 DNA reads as TGTGCCAGCAGTCCAGCGGGACACCCTCAAGAGACCCAGTACTTC.

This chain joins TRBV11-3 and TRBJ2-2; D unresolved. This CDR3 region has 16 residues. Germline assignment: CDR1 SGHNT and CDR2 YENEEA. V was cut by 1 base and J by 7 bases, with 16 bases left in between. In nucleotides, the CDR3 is TGTGCCAGCAGCTTAGGAGGTTGGGGTGCCGGCGGGGAGCTGTTTTTT. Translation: CASSLGGWGAGGELFF. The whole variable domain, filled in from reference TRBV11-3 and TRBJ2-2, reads EAGVVQSPRYKIIEKKQPVAFWCNPISGHNTLYWYLQNLGQGPELLIRYENEEAVDDSQLPKDRFSAERLKGVDSTLKIQPAELGDSAVYLCASSLGGWGAGGELFFGEGSRLTVL.

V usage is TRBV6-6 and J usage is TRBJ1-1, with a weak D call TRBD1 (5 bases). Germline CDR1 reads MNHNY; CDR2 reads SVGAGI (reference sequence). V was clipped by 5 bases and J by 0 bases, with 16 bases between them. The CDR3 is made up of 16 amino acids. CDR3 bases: TGTGCCAGCAGTGCGGGGCAGTTGGCGTTGAACACTGAAGCTTTCTTT. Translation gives CASSAGQLALNTEAFF.

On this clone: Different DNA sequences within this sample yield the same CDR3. CDR3 nucleotides: TGTGCCTGGAGTGTGGGTACTGAAGCTTTCTTT. This codes for CAWSVGTEAFF. The rearrangement uses TRBV30 and TRBJ1-1; D remains ambiguous. The V end was cut by 0 bases, the J end by 5 bases, with 4 bases between. Germline CDR1 reads GTSNPN; CDR2 reads SVGIG (reference sequence). The CDR3 contains 11 residues.

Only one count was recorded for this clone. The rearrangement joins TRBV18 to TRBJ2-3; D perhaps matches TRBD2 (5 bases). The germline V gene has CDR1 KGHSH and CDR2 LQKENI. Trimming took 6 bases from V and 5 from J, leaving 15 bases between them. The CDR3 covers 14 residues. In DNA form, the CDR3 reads TGTGCCAGCTCGCCAGACTACCAAGGAGATACGCAGTATTTT. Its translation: CASSPDYQGDTQYF.

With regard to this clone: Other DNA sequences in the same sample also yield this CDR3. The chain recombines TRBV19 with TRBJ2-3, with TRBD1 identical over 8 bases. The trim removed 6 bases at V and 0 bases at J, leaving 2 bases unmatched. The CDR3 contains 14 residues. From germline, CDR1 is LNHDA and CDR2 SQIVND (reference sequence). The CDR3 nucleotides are TGTGCCAGTAGCCGGACAGGGAGCACAGATACGCAGTATTTT. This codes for CASSRTGSTDTQYF.

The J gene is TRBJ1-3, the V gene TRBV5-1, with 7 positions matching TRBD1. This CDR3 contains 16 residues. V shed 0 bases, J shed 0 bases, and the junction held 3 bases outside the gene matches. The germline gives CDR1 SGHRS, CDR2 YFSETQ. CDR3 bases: TGCGCCAGCAGCTTGGGTGGGACAGACTCTGGAAACACCATATATTTT. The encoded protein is CASSLGGTDSGNTIYF.

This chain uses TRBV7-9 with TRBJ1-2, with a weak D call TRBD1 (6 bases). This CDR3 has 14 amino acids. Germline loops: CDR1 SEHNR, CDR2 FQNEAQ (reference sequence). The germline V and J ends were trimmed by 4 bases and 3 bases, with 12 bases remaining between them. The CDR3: CASSWAGADYGYTF. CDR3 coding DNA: TGTGCCAGCAGCTGGGCGGGGGCGGACTATGGCTACACCTTC.